The rows below give T cell receptor beta chains drawn from one sample of a study of long-term antiretroviral therapy in people with HIV. Data came from immunoSEQ multiplex PCR; TCRdb stores just in-frame clones and leaves some out. The sample shows approximately 17,000 clones, more than 65% of them seen only once. Sequences were derived from unsorted PBMCs, sampled less than 1.3 years before starting antiretroviral therapy. Every receptor here comes from a young man with HIV. Both conserved end residues are part of each CDR3. A D gene is named only where the DNA matches it firmly.

V,J,D,DNA,CDR3
TRBV7-2,TRBJ2-3,NA,TGTGCCAGCAGCTCGGGCCTTGGCACAGATACGCAGTATTTT,CASSSGLGTDTQYF
TRBV29-1,TRBJ1-3,TRBD1,TGCAGCGTTGCGACAGGGGGAAACACCATATATTTT,CSVATGGNTIYF
TRBV7-9,TRBJ2-5,TRBD2,TGTGCCAGCAGCTCGGGACTAGCGGGAGTTGAGACCCAGTACTTC,CASSSGLAGVETQYF
TRBV29-1,TRBJ2-5,NA,TGCAGCGTTGACCCGGGACTCCAGTGGGAGACCCAGTACTTC,CSVDPGLQWETQYF
TRBV11-2,TRBJ2-1,TRBD2,TGTGCCAGCAGCGGAATAGCGGGGCCCAATGAGCAGTTCTTC,CASSGIAGPNEQFF
TRBV7-2,TRBJ2-7,NA,TGTGCCAGCAGCTTAAGTGGCGGCAACATGTACGAGCAGTACTTC,CASSLSGGNMYEQYF
TRBV9,TRBJ2-3,NA,TGTGCCAGCAGCGTAGAGGGGGGACAGCGGGGCAAGGATACGCAGTATTTT,CASSVEGGQRGKDTQYF
TRBV7-3,TRBJ2-1,TRBD2,TGTGCCAGCAGCTTAAGTCAGCGGGAGGCATACAATGAGCAGTTCTTC,CASSLSQREAYNEQFF
TRBV11-2,TRBJ1-5,NA,TGTGCCAGCAGCTTGATGGGGAGTGATCAGCCCCAGCATTTT,CASSLMGSDQPQHF
TRBV10-3,TRBJ2-1,TRBD1,TGTGCCATCAGTGGGGGGACAGGGGACTATGAGCAGTTCTTC,CAISGGTGDYEQFF
TRBV7-3,TRBJ2-5,NA,TGTGCCCGACCGGACGGACGGATTCAAGAGACCCAGTACTTC,CARPDGRIQETQYF
TRBV5-4,TRBJ2-7,NA,TGTGCCAGCAGCTTGCAGGGCACGGTTGGCGTACGCTCCTACGAGCAGTACTTC,CASSLQGTVGVRSYEQYF
TRBV27,TRBJ2-3,TRBD2,TGTGCCAGCAGTCTAGCGGGAGTGAGAGATACGCAGTATTTT,CASSLAGVRDTQYF
TRBV7-9,TRBJ2-5,NA,TGTGCCAGCAGCTTAGCCCCGGCCCAAGAGACCCAGTACTTC,CASSLAPAQETQYF